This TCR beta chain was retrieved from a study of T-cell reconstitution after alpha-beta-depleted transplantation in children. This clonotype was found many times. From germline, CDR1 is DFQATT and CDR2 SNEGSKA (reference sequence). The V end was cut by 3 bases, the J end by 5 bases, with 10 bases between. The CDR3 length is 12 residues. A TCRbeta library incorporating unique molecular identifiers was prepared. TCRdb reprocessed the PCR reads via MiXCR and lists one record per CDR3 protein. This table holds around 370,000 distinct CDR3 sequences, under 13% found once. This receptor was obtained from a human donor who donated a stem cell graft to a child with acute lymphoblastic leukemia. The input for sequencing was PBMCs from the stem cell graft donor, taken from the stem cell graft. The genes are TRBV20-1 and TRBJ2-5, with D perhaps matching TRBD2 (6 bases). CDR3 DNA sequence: TGCAGTGCTAGGGTGGGGACTGAGACCCAGTACTTC. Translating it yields CSARVGTETQYF.